The 30 T cell receptor beta chains presented below share a single source sample, sequenced in a study of blood T cell repertoires in COVID-19. Measured with immunoSEQ multiplex PCR; TCRdb has only the in-frame clones, and not every one. The repertoire holds 200,000 or so clones, about 81% seen once, with 13% to 15% in the top ten. Source material: peripheral blood. All receptors come from a man aged 25 to 45 with active or convalescent COVID-19.

This chain's CDR3 is CASRISGGPQETQYF. CDR3 bases: TGTGCCAGCAGGATTAGCGGGGGCCCCCAAGAGACCCAGTACTTC. The chain carries TRBV11-3 and TRBJ2-5; 9 bases are a match to TRBD2. The CDR3 is 15 residues long. V dropped 6 bases and J dropped 1; count of bases not matched to a gene: 6. The germline V gene encodes CDR1 SGHNT and CDR2 YENEEA.

The chain employs TRBV4-2 and TRBJ1-5; 8 bases line up with TRBD1. The CDR3 has 13 amino acids. J gave up 5 bases and V 5 bases, and 2 bases lay outside the gene matches. Germline CDR1 is LGHNA and CDR2 is YNFKEQ. CDR3 in DNA: TGTGCCAGCAGCGGACAGGGTGATCAGCCCCAGCATTTT. Translated: CASSGQGDQPQHF.

The chain links TRBV4-3 to TRBJ1-1; possibly TRBD1 for D (5 bases). The germline gives CDR1 LGHNA, CDR2 YSLEER. The CDR3 contains 14 residues. V was clipped by 0 bases and J by 6 bases, with 11 bases between them. This CDR3 reads CASSQDNSGAEAFF. CDR3 in DNA: TGCGCCAGCAGCCAAGATAACTCGGGGGCTGAAGCTTTCTTT.

V and J are TRBV11-2 and TRBJ2-3; 7 positions match TRBD2. V was pared by 3 bases and J by 3 bases, with 0 bases of the junction left unmatched. Germline V CDR1 and CDR2: SGHAT, FQNNGV. The CDR3 loop spans 13 amino acids. For the CDR3, the DNA is TGTGCCAGCAGCTTCGGGGGGACAGATACGCAGTATTTT. Protein sequence: CASSFGGTDTQYF.

V usage is TRBV12-3 or TRBV12-4 and J usage is TRBJ1-5; unclear D gene. The germline V and J ends were trimmed by 4 bases and 1 base, with 5 bases remaining between them. The CDR3 extends over 13 amino acids. The CDR3: CASSYLSNQPQHF. DNA of the CDR3: TGTGCCAGCAGTTACTTGAGCAATCAGCCCCAGCATTTT.

The chain has TRBV18 and TRBJ2-7, with a possible D match to TRBD2 (5 bases). The CDR3 has 12 amino acids. The germline CDR1 and CDR2 sequences are KGHSH and LQKENI. V dropped 5 bases and J dropped 2 bases, with 7 bases sitting between them. The DNA of the CDR3 is TGTGCCAGCTCAAGCGGCCCCTACGAGCAGTACGTC. This codes for CASSSGPYEQYV.

This chain connects TRBV27 to TRBJ1-2, with 7 bases aligning to TRBD1. The CDR3 is made up of 14 amino acids. The germline V gene encodes CDR1 MNHEY and CDR2 SMNVEV (reference sequence). J was trimmed by 2 bases and V by 5 bases; bases with no gene match: 5. Here the CDR3 DNA reads TGTGCCAGCAGTGTCAGGGGGTTAAACTATGGCTACACCTTC. This translates into CASSVRGLNYGYTF.

V is TRBV7-8 and J is TRBJ2-1, with D perhaps TRBD2 (6 bases). Trimming pared 5 bases from V and 9 bases from J, leaving 11 bases between. Germline loops: CDR1 SGHVS, CDR2 FQNEAQ. The CDR3 consists of 12 residues. For the CDR3, the DNA is TGTGCCAGCAGCCCGGGGGAGGTTGAGCAGTTCTTC. Its protein is CASSPGEVEQFF.

The sample holds a few counts of this clone. The V call is TRBV19, the J call TRBJ1-2, with 9 bases fitting TRBD1. This CDR3 spans 14 amino acids. The V gene end was trimmed by 7 bases and the J gene end by 0 bases; junction bases not matched to a gene: 3. CDR1 is LNHDA and CDR2 is SQIVND in the germline V gene (reference sequence). The CDR3 loop is CASKNRGPNYGYTF. For the CDR3, the DNA is TGTGCCAGTAAAAACAGGGGGCCTAACTATGGCTACACCTTC.

This rearrangement joins TRBV6-5 to TRBJ2-7; 10 bases fit TRBD2. Germline lookup yields CDR1 MNHEY and CDR2 SVGAGI. The J segment lost 12 bases and the V segment lost 1 base, leaving 3 bases of the junction unmatched. The CDR3 extends over 12 amino acids. The CDR3 is CASSYLEREGYF. DNA of the CDR3: TGTGCCAGCAGTTACTTGGAGCGGGAGGGGTACTTC.

The V gene is TRBV25-1, the J gene TRBJ1-6; 8 bases align to TRBD1. CDR1 and CDR2 from the germline V gene are MGHDK and SYGVNS. Unmatched junction bases numbered 12, after V lost 6 bases and J lost 8 bases. The CDR3 runs to 16 residues. CDR3 coding DNA: TGTGCCAGCAGGGGGGTCCAGGGGGCTATGGATTCACCCCTCCACTTT. It yields the protein CASRGVQGAMDSPLHF.

This chain joins TRBV11-2 and TRBJ2-3, with TRBD1 as a possible D gene (6 bases). Germline V gene data show CDR1 as SGHAT and CDR2 as FQNNGV. V lost 5 bases and J 0 bases, leaving 18 bases between the germline ends. This CDR3 has 17 amino acids. The CDR3 protein is CASSASPRGTSTDTQYF. The CDR3 DNA follows: TGTGCCAGCAGCGCATCCCCCAGGGGAACTAGCACAGATACGCAGTATTTT.

This chain links TRBV19 with TRBJ1-5; the match to TRBD1 covers 9 bases. CDR1 is LNHDA and CDR2 is SQIVND in the germline V gene (reference sequence). The V segment lost 4 bases and the J segment 2 bases; nucleotides outside the gene matches: 6. The CDR3 totals 16 residues. CDR3 DNA sequence: TGTGCCAGTAGTACACAGGGGGCTACGGGCAATCAGCCCCAGCATTTT. Translated: CASSTQGATGNQPQHF.

This chain connects TRBV5-1 to TRBJ2-1; 8 bases fit TRBD1. From germline, CDR1 is SGHRS and CDR2 YFSETQ. CDR3 size: 17 residues. V dropped 0 bases and J dropped 2; count of bases not matched to a gene: 7. The CDR3 sequence: CASSLGTGPGTYNEQFF. The CDR3 nucleotides read TGCGCCAGCAGCTTGGGGACAGGGCCTGGCACCTACAATGAGCAGTTCTTC. Together with reference TRBV5-1 and TRBJ2-1, the CDR3 gives the full variable domain: KAGVTQTPRYLIKTRGQQVTLSCSPISGHRSVSWYQQTPGQGLQFLFEYFSETQRNKGNFPGRFSGRQFSNSRSEMNVSTLELGDSALYLCASSLGTGPGTYNEQFFGPGTRLTVL.

The chain couples TRBV4-3 to TRBJ1-1; D unclear. The germline gives CDR1 LGHNA, CDR2 YSLEER. V shed 1 base and J shed 0 bases, with 9 bases lying between them. This CDR3 is built from 15 residues. The CDR3 nucleotides are TGCGCCAGCAGCCAAGCCGGAGGTATGAACACTGAAGCTTTCTTT. Its translation is CASSQAGGMNTEAFF.

The V and J genes are TRBV28 and TRBJ2-7; 7 positions match TRBD2. The CDR3 spans 19 residues. Germline V CDR1 and CDR2: MDHEN, SYDVKM. Trimming at V came to 3 bases and at J to 2 bases, leaving 19 bases not matched to a gene. The CDR3 DNA sequence: TGTGCCAGCAGTTTTCCTGGTTTCGTTACGGGAGGAGGAACCTACGAGCAGTACTTC. Translating it yields CASSFPGFVTGGGTYEQYF.

The table lists this clone with a few counts. The chain couples TRBV4-1 to TRBJ2-3, with TRBD1 matching 7 bases. The CDR3 has 13 amino acids. Losses at the gene ends were 10 bases for V and 3 bases for J; bases not matched to a gene: 7. CDR1 MGHRA and CDR2 YSYEKL come from the germline V gene. CDR3 coding DNA: TGCGCCACCCTAGACAGGGAAACAGATACGCAGTATTTT. It yields the protein CATLDRETDTQYF.

The rearrangement uses TRBV2 and TRBJ1-1; unclear D gene. The CDR3 has 12 amino acids. Germline lookup yields CDR1 SNHLY and CDR2 FYNNEI. The V end was cut by 4 bases, the J end by 6 bases, with 9 bases between. CDR3 in DNA: TGTGCCAGCAGTGCGGGAGGCGCTGAAGCTTTCTTT. This sequence encodes CASSAGGAEAFF. The full variable domain, its missing parts supplied by reference TRBV2 and TRBJ1-1, is EPEVTQTPSHQVTQMGQEVILRCVPISNHLYFYWYRQILGQKVEFLVSFYNNEISEKSEIFDDQFSVERPDGSNFTLKIRSTKLEDSAMYFCASSAGGAEAFFGQGTRLTVV.

This chain connects TRBV9 to TRBJ2-4, with D tentatively TRBD1 (5 bases). V dropped 3 bases and J dropped 7 bases, with 29 bases sitting between them. The CDR3 is made up of 19 amino acids. Germline CDR1 SGDLS, CDR2 YYNGEE. The DNA of the CDR3 is TGTGCCAGCAGCGCACTGTCCCCGGGCGCCAGGGTTCTGGGGAACATTCAGTACTTC. Translated: CASSALSPGARVLGNIQYF.

This clone has only a few counts. The rearrangement joins TRBV7-9 to TRBJ2-1; 9 bases match TRBD2. Germline CDR1 reads SEHNR; CDR2 reads FQNEAQ (reference sequence). V dropped 5 bases and J dropped 9; count of bases not matched to a gene: 14. The CDR3 has 16 residues. CDR3 DNA sequence: TGTGCCAGCAGCGTGTCTAGCGGGGCTGCTTTTGTTGAGCAGTTCTTC. Translated: CASSVSSGAAFVEQFF.

The chain recombines TRBV24-1 with TRBJ2-1; 7 bases agree with TRBD1. Unmatched junction bases numbered 2, after V lost 2 bases and J lost 2 bases. The CDR3 runs 15 residues. Germline V gene lookup returns CDR1 KGHDR and CDR2 SFDVKD. The CDR3 bases are TGTGCCACCAGTGATTCTGGGACAGCCTACAATGAGCAGTTCTTC. This codes for CATSDSGTAYNEQFF.

The genes are TRBV28 and TRBJ1-1, with D tentatively TRBD1 (6 bases). The germline gives CDR1 MDHEN, CDR2 SYDVKM. With 3 bases removed from V and 5 bases from J, the gap between germline ends came to 7 bases. The CDR3 totals 12 residues. The CDR3 bases are TGTGCCAGCAGTTTCCAGGGGACTGAAGCTTTCTTT. Residues: CASSFQGTEAFF.

V usage is TRBV7-2 and J usage is TRBJ2-1, with TRBD1 matching over 7 bases. With V trimmed by 3 bases and J by 7 bases, 6 bases remained unmatched. The CDR3 spans 14 residues. The V gene's germline CDR1 is SGHTA and CDR2 FQGNSA. The CDR3 region has the DNA TGTGCCAGCAGCTTGGAGACAGGGAATAATGAGCAGTTCTTC. Its protein product is CASSLETGNNEQFF.

CDR3 residues: CASTQAPTSVVGWPPHEQYF. The CDR3 coding sequence is TGTGCCAGCACCCAGGCTCCGACTAGCGTAGTAGGGTGGCCCCCCCACGAGCAGTACTTC. The chain uses TRBV3-1 (or the pseudogene TRBV3-2) and TRBJ2-7, with 8 bases aligning to TRBD2. CDR1 and CDR2 from the germline V gene are LGHDT and YNNKEL (reference sequence). Trimming cost V 7 bases and J 5 bases; bases outside gene matches: 28. The CDR3 contains 20 residues.

The V gene is TRBV2, the J gene TRBJ2-1; D is perhaps TRBD2 (5 bases). The CDR3 length is 13 residues. The germline V gene encodes CDR1 SNHLY and CDR2 FYNNEI. V lost 2 bases to trimming and J lost 7 bases, with 9 bases between them. The CDR3 here is CASSESRRNEQFF. CDR3 nucleotide sequence: TGTGCCAGCAGTGAAAGCCGGAGGAATGAGCAGTTCTTC.

CDR3 region: CASSTGLETQYF. In nucleotides, the CDR3 is TGTGCCAGTAGTACAGGGTTGGAGACCCAGTACTTC. The chain uses TRBV19 and TRBJ2-5; weak D call: TRBD1 (5 bases). V gave up 4 bases and J gave up 5 bases, with 8 bases separating them. CDR3 length: 12 amino acids. Germline V gene lookup returns CDR1 LNHDA and CDR2 SQIVND (reference sequence).

The chain links TRBV7-2 to TRBJ1-1; 8 bases align to TRBD1. This CDR3 region has 15 residues. Germline V lookup: CDR1 SGHTA, CDR2 FQGNSA. Trimming took 5 bases from V and 6 from J; bases not matched to a gene: 11. Here the CDR3 DNA reads TGTGCCAGCAGCCATAACGACAGGGGATGGGCTGAAGCTTTCTTT. It codes for CASSHNDRGWAEAFF.

The rearrangement uses TRBV6-1 and TRBJ1-2, with a possible D match to TRBD1 (6 bases). Trimming cost V 3 bases and J 4 bases, with 18 bases left between them. The CDR3 has 16 amino acids. The V gene's germline CDR1 is MNHNS and CDR2 SASEGT. This CDR3 reads CASSELGDRNSYGYTF. The CDR3 DNA reads TGTGCCAGCAGTGAGTTGGGAGACAGGAACTCCTATGGCTACACCTTC.

This clone was observed a few times. The chain employs TRBV9 and TRBJ2-2, with TRBD1 matching over 8 bases. The CDR3 has 15 amino acids. Looked up from germline, CDR1 is SGDLS and CDR2 is YYNGEE. The V and J ends lost 3 bases and 4 bases, in that order; junction bases with no gene match: 5. The DNA of the CDR3 is TGTGCCAGCAGCGCGGACAGGGCGTTCACCGGGGAGCTGTTTTTT. Amino acid sequence: CASSADRAFTGELFF.

The chain links TRBV6-1 to TRBJ1-1; unclear D gene. The CDR3 has 15 residues. Between the trimmed V and J ends, which lost 1 base and 3 bases, there was a span of 12 bases. In germline, CDR1 is MNHNS, CDR2 SASEGT. This chain's CDR3 is CASSEGEGWDTEAFF. The CDR3 region has the DNA TGTGCCAGCAGTGAAGGGGAGGGATGGGACACTGAAGCTTTCTTT.